This T cell receptor beta chain was profiled in a study of shared clonotypes between healthy human individuals. Overall study results and limits: A generally larger estimated richness was seen in naive subsets than in memory subsets.

This CDR3 is built from 15 residues. The protocol was immunoSEQ multiplex PCR, while the TCRdb copy is restricted to in-frame clones and leaves out a portion. Among hundreds of thousands of clones listed, approximately 79% were seen once. Note on this clone: Its antigen remains unknown.

The sequencing sample was made of memory CD4+ T cells sorted from blood. Subset in this sample: CD45RA-negative fraction. The chain carries TRBV21-1 and TRBJ1-1. TRBV21-1 is labeled a pseudogene. This clonotype originated in a woman aged 25 to 45 in good health. CDR3: CASSKVPGTNTEAFF. CDR3 sequence (DNA): TGTGCCAGCAGCAAAGTTCCAGGGACGAACACTGAAGCTTTCTTT.